The sequence of this T cell receptor beta chain was determined in a study of cytomegalovirus exposure and HLA in healthy donors. Both 60 Vbeta primers and 13 Jbeta primers went into the PCR. Some clones are missing from TCRdb's copy, which holds only in-frame ones; the method was immunoSEQ multiplex PCR. Of under 150,000 clones listed, 70% to 85% are singletons. The germline CDR1 and CDR2 sequences are SGHNT and YYREEE (reference sequence). V lost 2 bases, J lost 5 bases, and 14 bases lay in between. This CDR3 region has 14 residues. The TCR originated in a boy younger than 18 in good health and CMV-seronegative. Sequenced sample: PBMCs. The V gene is TRBV5-4, the J gene TRBJ2-7; a possible D gene is TRBD2 (6 bases). CDR3 coding DNA: TGTGCCAGCAGCTTTTTCGGGGGAGGCGACGAGCAGTACTTC. As protein: CASSFFGGGDEQYF.